This T cell receptor (beta chain) derives from a study of blood T cell repertoires in COVID-19. About the research overall: In each case, the material was cDNA or gDNA derived from T cells, B-cell-depleted T cells, or PBMCs.

Participants reported their clinical history, and cohort assignment relied on those reports. Cohort 3 recovered donors had two negative PCRs, clearance, or symptom resolution. Original data processing: The authors estimated nucleated cell counts from reference gene primer amplification. The assay was immunoSEQ multiplex PCR, and TCRdb's table has in-frame clones only and misses some. Clonal size and the V and J genes are those of that table, whereas D and trimming came from the DNA. The repertoire holds fewer than 350,000 clones, approximately 91% seen once, with 1.5% to 2% in the top ten. The V end lost 2 bases, the J end lost 1 base, and 11 bases lay between the germline ends. CDR3 size: 14 residues. Germline CDR1 is SQVTM and CDR2 is ANQGSEA.

The receptor comes from a woman aged 40 to 55 who had recovered from COVID-19. The gene calls are TRBV29-1 and TRBJ1-2; D not resolved. Sequencing was performed on PBMCs or T cells enriched from blood (not recorded which). CDR3 bases: TGCAGCGTTGAATGGCCGAATCTTAACTATGGCTACACCTTC. This gives the protein CSVEWPNLNYGYTF. Full variable domain (outside the CDR3, taken from reference TRBV29-1 and TRBJ1-2): SAVISQKPSRDICQRGTSLTIQCQVDSQVTMMFWYRQQPGQSLTLIATANQGSEATYESGFVIDKFPISRPNLTFSTLTVSNMSPEDSSIYLCSVEWPNLNYGYTFGSGTRLTVV.